This entry is about one T cell receptor beta chain. This entry belongs to a study of blood T cells in healthy people across ages. The germline V gene has CDR1 LNHNV and CDR2 YYDKDF (reference sequence). CDR3 length: 15 residues. Trimming cost V 4 bases and J 1 base; bases outside gene matches: 6. Next came a second PCR, run for about 6 to 11 cycles, which used a sample-barcoded 5' primer along with a J-beta primer mix. Each cDNA molecule was tagged by a template-switch adaptor with 12 random nucleotides. TCRdb ran MiXCR on the 5' RACE reads and lists one entry per CDR3 protein. The sample has about 1.5 million distinct CDR3 sequences, 35% to 45% seen once.

The source of this sequence is a young woman in good health. The V call is TRBV15, the J call TRBJ1-1; 7 bases line up with TRBD1. The sample was blood. CDR3: CATSNLTGRNTEAFF. The CDR3 DNA is TGTGCCACCAGCAACCTGACAGGGAGGAACACTGAAGCTTTCTTT.